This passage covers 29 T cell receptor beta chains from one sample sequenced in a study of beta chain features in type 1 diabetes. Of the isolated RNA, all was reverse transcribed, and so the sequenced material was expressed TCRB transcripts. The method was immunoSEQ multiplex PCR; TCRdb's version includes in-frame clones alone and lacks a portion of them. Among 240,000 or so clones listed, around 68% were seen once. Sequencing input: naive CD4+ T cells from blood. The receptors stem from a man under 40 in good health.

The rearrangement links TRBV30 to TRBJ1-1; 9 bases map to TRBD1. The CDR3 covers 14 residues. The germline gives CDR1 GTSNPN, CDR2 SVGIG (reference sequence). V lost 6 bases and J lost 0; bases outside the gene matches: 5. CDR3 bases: TGTGCCTGCAAACAGGGGGCGATGAACACTGAAGCTTTCTTT. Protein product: CACKQGAMNTEAFF.

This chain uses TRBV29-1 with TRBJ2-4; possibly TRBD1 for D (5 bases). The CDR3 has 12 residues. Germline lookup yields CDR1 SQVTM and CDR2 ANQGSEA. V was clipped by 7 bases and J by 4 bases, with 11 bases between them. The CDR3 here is CSGQGRKNIQYF. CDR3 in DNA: TGCAGCGGGCAGGGCAGGAAAAACATTCAGTACTTC.

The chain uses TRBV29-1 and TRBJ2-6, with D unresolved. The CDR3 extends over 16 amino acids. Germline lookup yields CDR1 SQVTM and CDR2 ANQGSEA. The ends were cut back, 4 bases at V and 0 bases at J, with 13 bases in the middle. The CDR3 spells CSVGFLSDSGANVLTF. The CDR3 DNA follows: TGCAGCGTTGGATTCCTCTCAGACTCTGGGGCCAACGTCCTGACTTTC.

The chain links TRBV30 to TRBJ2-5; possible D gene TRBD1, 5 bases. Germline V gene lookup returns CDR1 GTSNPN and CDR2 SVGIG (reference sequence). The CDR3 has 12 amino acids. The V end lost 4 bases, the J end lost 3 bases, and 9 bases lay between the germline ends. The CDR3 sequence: CAWNRQKETQYF. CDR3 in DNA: TGTGCCTGGAACAGACAGAAAGAGACCCAGTACTTC.

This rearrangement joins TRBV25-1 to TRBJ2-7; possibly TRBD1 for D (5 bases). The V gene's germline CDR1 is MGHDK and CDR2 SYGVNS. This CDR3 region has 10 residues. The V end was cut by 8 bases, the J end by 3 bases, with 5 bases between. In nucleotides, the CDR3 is TGTGCCAGCGGACACTACGAGCAGTACTTC. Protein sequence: CASGHYEQYF.

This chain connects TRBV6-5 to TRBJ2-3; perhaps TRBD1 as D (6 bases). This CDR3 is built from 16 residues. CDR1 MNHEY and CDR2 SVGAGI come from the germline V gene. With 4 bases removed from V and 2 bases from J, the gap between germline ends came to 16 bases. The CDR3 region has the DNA TGTGCCAGCAGTTCAACGTGGACAGCCGCCACAGATACGCAGTATTTT. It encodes CASSSTWTAATDTQYF.

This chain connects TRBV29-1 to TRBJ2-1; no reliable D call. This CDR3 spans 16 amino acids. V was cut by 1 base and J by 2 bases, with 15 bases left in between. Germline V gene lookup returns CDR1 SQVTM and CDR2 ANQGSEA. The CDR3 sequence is CSVEAPSDLPYNEQFF. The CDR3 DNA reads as TGCAGCGTTGAAGCCCCCAGCGATCTTCCCTACAATGAGCAGTTCTTC.

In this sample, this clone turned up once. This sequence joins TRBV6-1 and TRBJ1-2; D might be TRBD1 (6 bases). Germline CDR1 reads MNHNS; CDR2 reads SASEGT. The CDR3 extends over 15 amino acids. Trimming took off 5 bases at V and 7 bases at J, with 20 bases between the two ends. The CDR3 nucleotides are TGTGCCAGCAGTATCTACAGGGACCTTGAGTCTGGCTACACCTTC. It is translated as CASSIYRDLESGYTF.

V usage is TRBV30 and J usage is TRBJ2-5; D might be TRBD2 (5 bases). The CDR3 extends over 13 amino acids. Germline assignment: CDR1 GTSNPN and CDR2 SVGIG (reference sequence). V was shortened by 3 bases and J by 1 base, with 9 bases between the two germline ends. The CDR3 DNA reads TGTGCCTGGAGACAGAGGGCCCAAGAGACCCAGTACTTC. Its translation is CAWRQRAQETQYF.

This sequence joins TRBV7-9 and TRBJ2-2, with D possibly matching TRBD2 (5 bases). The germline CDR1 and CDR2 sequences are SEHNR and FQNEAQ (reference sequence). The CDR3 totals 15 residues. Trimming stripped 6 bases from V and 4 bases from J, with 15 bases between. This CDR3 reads CASSAVRVGTGELFF. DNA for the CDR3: TGTGCCAGCAGTGCCGTGCGGGTAGGCACCGGGGAGCTGTTTTTT.

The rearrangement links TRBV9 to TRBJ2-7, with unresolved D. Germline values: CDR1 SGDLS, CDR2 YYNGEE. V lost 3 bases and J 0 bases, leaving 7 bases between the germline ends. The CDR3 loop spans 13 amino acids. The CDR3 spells CASSGGTSYEQYF. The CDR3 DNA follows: TGTGCCAGCAGCGGCGGCACCTCCTACGAGCAGTACTTC.

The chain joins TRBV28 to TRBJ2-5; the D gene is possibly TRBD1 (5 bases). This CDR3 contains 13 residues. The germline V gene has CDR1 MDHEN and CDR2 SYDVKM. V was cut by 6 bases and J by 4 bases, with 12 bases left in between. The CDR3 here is CASSLPGPETQYF. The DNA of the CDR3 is TGTGCCAGCAGCCTCCCAGGGCCAGAGACCCAGTACTTC.

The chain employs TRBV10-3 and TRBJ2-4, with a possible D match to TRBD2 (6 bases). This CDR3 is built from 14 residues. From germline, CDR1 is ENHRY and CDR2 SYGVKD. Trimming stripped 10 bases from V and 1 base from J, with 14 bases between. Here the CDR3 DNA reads TGTGCCAGCAGAAGTAGCGGTGCCAAAAACATTCAGTACTTC. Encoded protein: CASRSSGAKNIQYF.

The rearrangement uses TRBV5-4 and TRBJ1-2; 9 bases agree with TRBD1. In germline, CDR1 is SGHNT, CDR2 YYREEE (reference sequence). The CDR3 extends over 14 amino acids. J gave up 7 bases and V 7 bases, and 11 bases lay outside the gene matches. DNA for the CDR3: TGTGCCAGCGGCAAACCGGGACAGGGTAGTGGCTACACCTTC. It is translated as CASGKPGQGSGYTF.

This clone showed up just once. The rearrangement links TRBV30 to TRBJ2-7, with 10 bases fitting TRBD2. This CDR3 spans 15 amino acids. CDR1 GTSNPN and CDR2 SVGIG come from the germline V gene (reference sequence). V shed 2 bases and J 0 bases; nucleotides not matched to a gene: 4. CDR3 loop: CAWSQLAGPSYEQYF. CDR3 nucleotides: TGTGCCTGGAGTCAACTAGCGGGGCCCTCCTACGAGCAGTACTTC. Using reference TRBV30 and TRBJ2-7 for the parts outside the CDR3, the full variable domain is SQTIHQWPATLVQPVGSPLSLECTVEGTSNPNLYWYRQAAGRGLQLLFYSVGIGQISSEVPQNLSASRPQDRQFILSSKKLLLSDSGFYLCAWSQLAGPSYEQYFGPGTRLTVT.

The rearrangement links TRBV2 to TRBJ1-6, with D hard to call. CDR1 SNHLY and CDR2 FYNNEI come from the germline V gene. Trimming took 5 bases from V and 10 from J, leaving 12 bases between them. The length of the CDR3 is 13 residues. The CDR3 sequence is CASSSEVGSPLHF. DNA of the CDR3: TGTGCCAGCAGTTCCGAGGTAGGATCACCCCTCCACTTT.

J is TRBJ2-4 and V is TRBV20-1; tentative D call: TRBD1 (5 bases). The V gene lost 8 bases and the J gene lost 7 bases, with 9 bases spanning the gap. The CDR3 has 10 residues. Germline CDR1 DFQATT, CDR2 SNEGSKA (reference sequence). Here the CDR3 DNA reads TGCAGTCCAAAGGGGAACATTCAGTACTTC. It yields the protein CSPKGNIQYF.

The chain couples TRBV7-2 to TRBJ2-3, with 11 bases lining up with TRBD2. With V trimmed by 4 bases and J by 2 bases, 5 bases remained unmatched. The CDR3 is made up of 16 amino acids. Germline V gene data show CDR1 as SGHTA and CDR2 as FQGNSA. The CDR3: CASSYRLAGITDTQYF. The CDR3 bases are TGTGCCAGCAGCTACCGACTAGCGGGAATCACAGATACGCAGTATTTT.

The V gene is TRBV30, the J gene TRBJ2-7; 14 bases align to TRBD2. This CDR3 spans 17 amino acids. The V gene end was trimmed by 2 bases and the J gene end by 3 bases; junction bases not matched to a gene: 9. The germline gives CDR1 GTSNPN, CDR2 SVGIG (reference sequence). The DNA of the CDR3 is TGTGCCTGGAGTCCCAAGGGACTAGCGGGAGTGAGCTACGAGCAGTACTTC. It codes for CAWSPKGLAGVSYEQYF.

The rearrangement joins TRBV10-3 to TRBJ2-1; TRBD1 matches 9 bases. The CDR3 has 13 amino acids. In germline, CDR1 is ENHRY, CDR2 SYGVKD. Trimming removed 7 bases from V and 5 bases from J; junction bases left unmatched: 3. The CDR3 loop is CAIMDRGHNEQFF. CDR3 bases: TGTGCCATCATGGACAGGGGACACAATGAGCAGTTCTTC.

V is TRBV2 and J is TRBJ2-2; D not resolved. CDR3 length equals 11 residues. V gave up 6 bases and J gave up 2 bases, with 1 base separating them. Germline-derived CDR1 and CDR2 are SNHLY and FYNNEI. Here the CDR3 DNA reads TGTGCCAGCAGAAACACCGGGGAGCTGTTTTTT. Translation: CASRNTGELFF.

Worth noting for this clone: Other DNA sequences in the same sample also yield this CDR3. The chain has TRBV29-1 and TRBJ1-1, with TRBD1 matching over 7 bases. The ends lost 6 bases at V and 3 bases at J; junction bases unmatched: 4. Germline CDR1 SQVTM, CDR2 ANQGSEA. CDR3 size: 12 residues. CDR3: CSVSTGDTEAFF. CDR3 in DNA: TGCAGCGTCTCTACAGGGGACACTGAAGCTTTCTTT.

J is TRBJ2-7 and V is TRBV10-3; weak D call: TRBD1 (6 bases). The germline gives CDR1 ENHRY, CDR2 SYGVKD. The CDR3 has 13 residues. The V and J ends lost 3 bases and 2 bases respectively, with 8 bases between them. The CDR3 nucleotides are TGTGCCATCAGTGATGGACAGCCCTACGAGCAGTACTTC. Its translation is CAISDGQPYEQYF.

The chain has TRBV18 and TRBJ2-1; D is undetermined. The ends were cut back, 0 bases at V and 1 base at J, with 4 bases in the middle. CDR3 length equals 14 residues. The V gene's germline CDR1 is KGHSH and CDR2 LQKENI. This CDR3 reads CASSPPASYNEQFF. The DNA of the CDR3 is TGTGCCAGCTCACCACCAGCGTCCTACAATGAGCAGTTCTTC. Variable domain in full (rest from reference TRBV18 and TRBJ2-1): NAGVMQNPRHLVRRRGQEARLRCSPMKGHSHVYWYRQLPEEGLKFMVYLQKENIIDESGMPKERFSAEFPKEGPSILRIQQVVRGDSAAYFCASSPPASYNEQFFGPGTRLTVL.

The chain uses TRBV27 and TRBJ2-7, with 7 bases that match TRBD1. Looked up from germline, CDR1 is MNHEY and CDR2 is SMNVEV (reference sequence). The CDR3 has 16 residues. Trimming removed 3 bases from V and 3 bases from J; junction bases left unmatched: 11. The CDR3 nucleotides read TGTGCCAGCAGTTTTACTCCGGGACAGCCCATCTACGAGCAGTACTTC. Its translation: CASSFTPGQPIYEQYF.

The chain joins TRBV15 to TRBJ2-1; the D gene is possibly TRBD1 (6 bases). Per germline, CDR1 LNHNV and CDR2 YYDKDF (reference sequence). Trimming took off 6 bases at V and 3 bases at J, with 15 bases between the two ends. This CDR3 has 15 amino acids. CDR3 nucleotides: TGTGCCACCAGGACCCCGGGACAACTCTACAATGAGCAGTTCTTC. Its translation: CATRTPGQLYNEQFF.

CDR3 bases: TGTGCCTCCTCCAGGGACAGGGAAATGTCTCAGTACTTC. Protein: CASSRDREMSQYF. This chain joins TRBV5-6 and TRBJ2-4; 9 nucleotides agree with TRBD1. With 10 bases clipped from V and 12 bases from J, the junction kept 14 bases outside the gene matches. Germline assignment: CDR1 SGHDT and CDR2 YYEEEE. CDR3 size: 13 residues.

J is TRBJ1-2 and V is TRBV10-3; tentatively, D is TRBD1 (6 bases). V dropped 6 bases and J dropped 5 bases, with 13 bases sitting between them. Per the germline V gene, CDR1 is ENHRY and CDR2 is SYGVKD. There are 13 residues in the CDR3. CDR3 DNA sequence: TGTGCCATCAGATCCGACAGGAGTTATGGCTACACCTTC. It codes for CAIRSDRSYGYTF.

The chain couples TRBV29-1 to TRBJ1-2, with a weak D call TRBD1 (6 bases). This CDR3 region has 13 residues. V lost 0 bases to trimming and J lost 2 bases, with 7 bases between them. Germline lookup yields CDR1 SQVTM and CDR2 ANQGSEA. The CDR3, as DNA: TGCAGCGTTGAAGATGGACAGAACTATGGCTACACCTTC. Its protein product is CSVEDGQNYGYTF.